This TCR beta chain was found in a study of blood T cell repertoires in COVID-19. Turning to the study itself: Researchers got acute and convalescent COVID-19 samples from the United States, Italy and Spain.

In the authors' methods: Amplification of reference gene primers was used by the study to estimate nucleated cell counts. Here immunoSEQ multiplex PCR was the method, and the copy in TCRdb shows in-frame clones only, minus some. The DNA gave D and trimming, while V, J and clone size come from that table. The data contain under 200,000 clones, approximately 88% of them singletons. The V gene's germline CDR1 is SGHRS and CDR2 YFSETQ. The length of the CDR3 is 14 residues. The V end was cut by 4 bases, the J end by 4 bases, with 13 bases between. This chain connects TRBV5-1 to TRBJ2-3, with D tentatively TRBD2 (5 bases). This receptor was identified in a woman aged 60-75 years with acute or convalescent COVID-19. Specimen: peripheral blood. CDR3 bases: TGCGCCAGCAGCGAGGACTCATGGGCAGATACGCAGTATTTT. Amino acids: CASSEDSWADTQYF.